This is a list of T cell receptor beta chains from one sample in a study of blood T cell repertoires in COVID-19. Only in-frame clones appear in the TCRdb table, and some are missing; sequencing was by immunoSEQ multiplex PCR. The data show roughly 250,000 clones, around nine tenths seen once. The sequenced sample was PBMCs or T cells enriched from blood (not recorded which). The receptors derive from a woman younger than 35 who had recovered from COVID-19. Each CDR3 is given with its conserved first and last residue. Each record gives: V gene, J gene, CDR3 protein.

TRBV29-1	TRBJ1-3	CSASSGFQAGNTIYF
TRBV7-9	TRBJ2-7	CASSLDGFYEQYF
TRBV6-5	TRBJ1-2	CASREIGQGGGYTF
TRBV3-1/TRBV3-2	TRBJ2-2	CASSHWTSGELFF
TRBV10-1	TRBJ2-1	CASSESAGGDEQFF
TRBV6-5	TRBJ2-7	CASSYTGNEQYF
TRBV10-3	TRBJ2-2	CAISSGLADTGELFF
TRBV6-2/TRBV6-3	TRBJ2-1	CASSYSVSSGLFYEQFF
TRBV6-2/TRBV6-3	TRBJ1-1	CASSYGLDTGFDTEAFF
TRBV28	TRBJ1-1	CASSPGASETTEAFF
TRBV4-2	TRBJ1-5	CASSQDVAQPQHF
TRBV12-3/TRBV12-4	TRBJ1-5	CASKGGNQPQHF
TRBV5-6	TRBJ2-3	CASSLGISTDTQYF
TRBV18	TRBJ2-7	CASSPGQKYEQYF
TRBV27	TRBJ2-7	CASSPSTDSYEQYF
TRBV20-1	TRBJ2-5	CSAKKGETQYF
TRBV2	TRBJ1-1	CASSLLASNTEAFF
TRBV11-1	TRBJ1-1	CASSFSGPNTEAFF
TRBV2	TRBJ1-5	CASSDGRGYQPQHF
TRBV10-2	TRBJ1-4	CASSGQGGFEKLFF
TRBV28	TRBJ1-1	CASSLPGQATLDTEAFF
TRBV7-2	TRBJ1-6	CASSLAFGRGGRNSPLHF
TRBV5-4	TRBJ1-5	CASSLGQGQPQHF
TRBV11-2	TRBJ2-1	CASSLSGGDYNEQFF
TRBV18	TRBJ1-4	CASSGARATNEKLFF
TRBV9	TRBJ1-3	CASSPRTGALSGNTIYF
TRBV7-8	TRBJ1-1	CASSLGIIPGGTEAFF
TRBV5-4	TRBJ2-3	CASSLVGTRSADTQYF
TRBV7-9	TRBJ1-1	CASSSTGSNTEAFF
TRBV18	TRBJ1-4	CASSPVRDEKLFF
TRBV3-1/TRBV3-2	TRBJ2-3	CASSQGVGVVTDTQYF
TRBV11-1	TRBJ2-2	CASSSTSGRAGELFF
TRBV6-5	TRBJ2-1	CASSYSGQGTYEQFF
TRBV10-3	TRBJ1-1	CAISEQAGTEAFF
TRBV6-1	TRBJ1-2	CASSESGLYGYTF
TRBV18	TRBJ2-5	CASSPQRVLQETQYF
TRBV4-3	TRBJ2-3	CASSQERTSGGVITDTQYF
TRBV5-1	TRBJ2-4	CASSSGGPKNIQYF
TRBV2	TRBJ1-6	CASSAQGHQGSPLHF
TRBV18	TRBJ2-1	CASSPRSRVEQFF
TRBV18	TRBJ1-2	CASSPDSSPGYTF
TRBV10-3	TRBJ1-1	CAISDEQGNTEAFF
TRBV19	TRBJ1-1	CASRWGGSTEAFF
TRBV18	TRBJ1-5	CASSPGRGQPQHF
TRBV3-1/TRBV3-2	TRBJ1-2	CASSQFKKDRGNYGYTF
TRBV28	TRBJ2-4	CASSSPPQGARNIQYF
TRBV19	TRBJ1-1	CASSSGMNTEAFF
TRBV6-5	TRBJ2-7	CASGEGSSYEQYF
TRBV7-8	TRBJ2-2	CASRKTLRPGQGYSGELFF
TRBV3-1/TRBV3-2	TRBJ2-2	CASGTLVAGELFF
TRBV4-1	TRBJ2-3	CASSHPKPGLGTDTQYF
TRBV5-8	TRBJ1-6	CASSLGAYYNSPLHF
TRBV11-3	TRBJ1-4	CASSPHGRGNRNEKLFF
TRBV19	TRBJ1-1	CASSIGQNTEAFF
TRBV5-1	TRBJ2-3	CASSRAPTTGTDTQYF
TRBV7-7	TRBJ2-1	CASSKLAGSGNEQFF